The sequence of this TCR beta chain was determined in a study of shared T cell receptors in the human thymus. Data came from immunoSEQ multiplex PCR; TCRdb stores just in-frame clones and leaves some out. Here the sample spans hundreds of thousands of clones, 80% to 90% being singletons. The CDR3 consists of 17 residues. These data were also reused for a study on human thymus T cells. That investigation notes: Corrective heart surgery yielded resections, and these provided the thymus tissue.

Sequenced sample: thymocytes. The receptor comes from a boy in the first two years of life with a congenital heart defect. The gene calls are TRBV21-1 and TRBJ2-7; the D call in the table, TRBD1, was not verified against the DNA. TRBV21-1 is tagged as a pseudogene. The CDR3 reads CASSITLGAVACYEQYF. The CDR3 DNA reads as TGTGCCAGCAGCATCACTTTGGGGGCAGTAGCCTGCTACGAGCAGTACTTC.